A single T cell receptor (beta chain) is shown here with its context. The data were taken from a study of shared clonotypes between healthy human individuals. Assay: immunoSEQ multiplex PCR; the TCRdb copy retains only in-frame clones and omits some. The table has about 550,000 clones, roughly 95% seen once. CD45RO-negative, CCR7-positively selected cells formed the naive CD8 fraction, excluding terminally differentiated effector memory CD45RA+ cells. With 6 bases clipped from V and 4 bases from J, the junction kept 11 bases outside the gene matches. The CDR3 has 16 residues. Germline V CDR1 and CDR2: LGHNA, YNFKEQ.

The chain recombines TRBV4-2 with TRBJ2-1, with 8 bases identical to TRBD2. The source material was naive CD8+ T cells sorted from blood. The source of this sequence is a woman under 40 in good health. The CDR3 bases are TGTGCCAGCAGGTACGAGAATAGCGGGATTTACAATGAGCAGTTCTTC. As protein: CASRYENSGIYNEQFF.